A selection of T cell receptor beta chains follows, all from one sample in a study of cytomegalovirus exposure and HLA in healthy donors. Produced via immunoSEQ multiplex PCR; TCRdb's table is partial and in-frame only. Of some 130,000 clones listed, roughly 63% are singletons. The sample consisted of PBMCs. All receptors derive from a man aged 30 to 39 in good health and CMV-seropositive. The CDR3 runs from the conserved cysteine through the conserved F or W. A D gene is named only where the DNA matches it firmly. Some rows mark clone size as missing; the rest say once, few, many or name a class of expanded clone.

TRBD2	TRBJ2-7	few	TRBV4-1	TGCGCCAGCAGCCAAGTGGCTAGCGGGATCTCCTACGAGCAGTACTTC	CASSQVASGISYEQYF
.	TRBJ2-3	.	TRBV5-1	TGCGCCAGCAGCTTGGTTCTAACAGCTCCAAAGGTCAGGTGGGCGCAGTATTTT	CASSLVLTAPKVRWAQYF
TRBD2	TRBJ2-3	once	TRBV5-1	TGCGCCAGCAGCTTGGAGGGACTAGCGGGAGTAGAAGATACGCAGTATTTT	CASSLEGLAGVEDTQYF
.	TRBJ2-5	.	TRBV7-9	TGTGCCAGCAGCTTAGTTAACCAAGAGACCCAGTACTTC	CASSLVNQETQYF
.	TRBJ2-2	.	TRBV6-4	TGTGCCAGCAGTGAGAGTCTGGACACCGGGGAGCTGTTTTTT	CASSESLDTGELFF
.	TRBJ2-5	.	TRBV11-2	TGTGCCAGCAGCCCGACAGGTGGGGTGGAGACCCAGTACTTC	CASSPTGGVETQYF
.	TRBJ2-4	.	TRBV2	TGTGCCAGCAGAATGACTAGGCGTTCAGCCAAAAACATTCAGTACTTC	CASRMTRRSAKNIQYF
.	TRBJ2-1	.	TRBV7-9	TGTGCCAGCAGCTTAAGCGGACCGGCATCCTACAATGAGCAGTTCTTC	CASSLSGPASYNEQFF
TRBD1	TRBJ2-7	.	TRBV18	TGTGCCAGCTCAACGACGTCCGGGACAGGGACCTACGAGCAGTACTTC	CASSTTSGTGTYEQYF
TRBD1	TRBJ1-4	once	TRBV11-2	TGTGCCAGCGGTAGGGGCACTTCCTCAGGGGGAGAAAAACTGTTTTTT	CASGRGTSSGGEKLFF
.	TRBJ2-3	.	TRBV6-1	TGTGCCAGCAGCACACCTTGGGCCACAGATACGCAGTATTTT	CASSTPWATDTQYF
.	TRBJ1-5	few	TRBV10-3	TGTGCCATCAGCCCAGGGGATCAGCCCCAGCATTTT	CAISPGDQPQHF
TRBD1	TRBJ1-3	.	TRBV11-2	TGTGCCAGCAGCCGGGACAGGTCAAACTCTGGAAACACCATATATTTT	CASSRDRSNSGNTIYF
TRBD2	TRBJ2-7	.	TRBV6-5	TGTGCCAGCAGACAAAGACTAGCGGGAGTCTACGAGCAGTACTTC	CASRQRLAGVYEQYF
.	TRBJ2-7	.	TRBV19	TGTGCCAGTAGTTCCGGGACACCCGACAACCAATACGAGCAGTACTTC	CASSSGTPDNQYEQYF
TRBD2	TRBJ2-5	.	TRBV11-2	TGTGCCAGCAGCTTACGGGTCGGGAGGGAGGGCCAGACCCAGTACTTC	CASSLRVGREGQTQYF
.	TRBJ2-1	once	TRBV6-1	TGTGCCAGCAGTGATGGCTGGAGGGACGATGAGCAGTTCTTC	CASSDGWRDDEQFF
TRBD2	TRBJ2-7	.	TRBV9	TGTGCCAGCAGCGTAGACGAGGGAGGGCGGCTTGAGCAGTACTTC	CASSVDEGGRLEQYF
TRBD1	TRBJ2-7	few	TRBV6-6	TGTGCCAGCAGTTCACAGGGGGCAATTTCCTACGAGCAGTACTTC	CASSSQGAISYEQYF
TRBD2	TRBJ2-7	.	TRBV4-1	TGCGCCAGCAGCCAAGGACTAGCGGTGGCGGGCGAGCAGTACTTC	CASSQGLAVAGEQYF
TRBD1	TRBJ1-2	.	TRBV19	TGTGCCAGTAGTATGGACAGGGAGAGCTATGGCTACACCTTC	CASSMDRESYGYTF
TRBD1	TRBJ1-2	once	TRBV18	TGTGCCAGCTCACCCTTGGGGACAGGGGCTAACTATGGCTACACCTTC	CASSPLGTGANYGYTF
TRBD1	TRBJ1-3	few	TRBV6-1	TGTGCCAGCAGTGCCGACAGGGGTTTCAATTCTGGAAACACCATATATTTT	CASSADRGFNSGNTIYF
.	TRBJ1-2	.	TRBV6-1	TGTGCCAGCAGCCCTGCGAGGTACTATGGCTACACCTTC	CASSPARYYGYTF
TRBD1	TRBJ1-1	.	TRBV2	TGTGCCAGCAGTCCTGAACAGGGGGTCATCACTGAAGCTTTCTTT	CASSPEQGVITEAFF
.	TRBJ2-3	.	TRBV27	TGTGCCAGCCCGACCCGCCCGGGACTCTACACAGATACGCAGTATTTT	CASPTRPGLYTDTQYF
.	TRBJ1-3	.	TRBV6-1	TGTGCCAGCAGAGGACAGTTATTCTCTGGAAACACCATATATTTT	CASRGQLFSGNTIYF
.	TRBJ1-3	.	TRBV7-9	TGTGCCAGCAGCACGAGACAGGCCTCTGGAAACACCATATATTTT	CASSTRQASGNTIYF
TRBD2	TRBJ2-1	few	TRBV10-3	TGTGCCATCAGTACGACCGGGACTAGCGGCTACAATGAGCAGTTCTTC	CAISTTGTSGYNEQFF
.	TRBJ1-3	.	TRBV19	TGTGCCAGTAGTTTTCAGGGCATCCTCTCTGGAAACACCATATATTTT	CASSFQGILSGNTIYF
TRBD1	TRBJ2-7	.	TRBV28	TGTGCCAGCAGTTTGACAGGGTACGACGAGCAGTACTTC	CASSLTGYDEQYF
TRBD2	TRBJ2-7	.	TRBV7-9	TGTGCCAGCAGCTTAGGACTAGCGGGAGAGGACGAGCAGTACTTC	CASSLGLAGEDEQYF
.	TRBJ2-7	.	TRBV9	TGTGCCAGCAGCGTCCGCCCAGACTACGAGCAGTACTTC	CASSVRPDYEQYF
.	TRBJ2-1	few	TRBV6-4	TGTGCCAGCAGCCCCGGGAGTATCGACGGAAATGAGCAGTTCTTC	CASSPGSIDGNEQFF
TRBD2	TRBJ2-3	.	TRBV5-4	TGTGCCAGCAGCTTCCCCCTAGCGGGAGCCGATACGCAGTATTTT	CASSFPLAGADTQYF
TRBD2	TRBJ2-5	.	TRBV9	TGTGCCAGCAGCCGTGGGACTAGCGGGGAGACCCAGTACTTC	CASSRGTSGETQYF
.	TRBJ1-1	.	TRBV4-1	TGCGCCAGCAGCCCCTCCACAGGTATGAACACTGAAGCTTTCTTT	CASSPSTGMNTEAFF
.	TRBJ2-2	.	TRBV5-1	TGCGCCAGCAGCTTTGGCCCCGACGGGGAGCTGTTTTTT	CASSFGPDGELFF
.	TRBJ2-3	.	TRBV9	TGTGCCAGCAGCGTAGGAGCGGGCACAGATACGCAGTATTTT	CASSVGAGTDTQYF
.	TRBJ2-4	.	TRBV7-2	TGTGCCAGCAGCTTAGTGAGGCGGGCTAGAACGAACATTCAGTACTTC	CASSLVRRARTNIQYF
TRBD2	TRBJ2-7	.	TRBV2	TGTGCCAGCAATATTGCCGGGACTAGCGGAGGGCGATACTACGAGCAGTACTTC	CASNIAGTSGGRYYEQYF
TRBD2	TRBJ2-5	.	TRBV27	TGTGCCAGCAGTGGGCGGGGGGAGACCCAGTACTTC	CASSGRGETQYF
TRBD2	TRBJ2-1	once	TRBV2	TGTGCCAGCAGGAGGACTAGCGGGAGATTGGGCGAGCAGTTCTTC	CASRRTSGRLGEQFF
TRBD2	TRBJ2-1	.	TRBV11-3	TGTGCCAGCAGCTTAGATGGCGGGAGAGGGAATGAGCAGTTCTTC	CASSLDGGRGNEQFF
TRBD2	TRBJ2-5	.	TRBV4-1	TGCGCCAGCAGCCAAGCATATGGGACTAGCGGAAAAGAGACCCAGTACTTC	CASSQAYGTSGKETQYF
.	TRBJ1-4	.	TRBV18	TGTGCCAGCTCAGCCACAGGGTTTCAGGAAAAACTGTTTTTT	CASSATGFQEKLFF
.	TRBJ1-5	once	TRBV2	TGTGCCAGCAGTGAGTTCCGCGGCCATCAGCCCCAGCATTTT	CASSEFRGHQPQHF
TRBD2	TRBJ2-7	.	TRBV7-3	TGTGCCAGCAGCTTAACGTCCGGACTAGACTACGAGCAGTACTTC	CASSLTSGLDYEQYF
.	TRBJ2-3	few	TRBV5-1	TGCGCCAGCAGCTTCGGAGACTACACAGATACGCAGTATTTT	CASSFGDYTDTQYF
TRBD1	TRBJ2-1	few	TRBV5-1	TGCGCCAGCAGCTTACAGGGGGCGCCCCCTGCCAATGAGCAGTTCTTC	CASSLQGAPPANEQFF
TRBD2	TRBJ2-7	.	TRBV13	TGTGCCAGCAGCTCCTATACTAGCGGGAAAGAGCAGTACTTC	CASSSYTSGKEQYF
TRBD1	TRBJ1-1	.	TRBV28	TGTGCCAGCAGTCCTCGGACAGGGGGAGGCACTGAAGCTTTCTTT	CASSPRTGGGTEAFF
TRBD1	TRBJ2-3	once	TRBV5-1	TGCGCCAGCAGCACGGACAGGCTTCGGGGCACAGATACGCAGTATTTT	CASSTDRLRGTDTQYF
.	TRBJ2-2	once	TRBV2	TGTGCCAGCAGTGAAGTCCTGACTCCCTGGCGGTCCGGGGAGCTGTTTTTT	CASSEVLTPWRSGELFF
.	TRBJ1-2	once	TRBV21-1	TGTGCCAGCAGCTCGGGACAGGTTCGTGGCTACACCTTC	CASSSGQVRGYTF
.	TRBJ1-1	.	TRBV5-1	TGCGCCAGCAGCTTCGACAGCTTATCCGAAGCTTTCTTT	CASSFDSLSEAFF
.	TRBJ2-7	.	TRBV6-1	TGTGCCAGCAGTCGAGAACAGGGGGGGAAGTACTTC	CASSREQGGKYF
.	TRBJ1-2	.	TRBV12-2	TGTGCAAGTCGCTTCGGGGGGCTCTACTATGGCTACACCTTC	CASRFGGLYYGYTF
TRBD1	TRBJ1-4	few	TRBV4-3	TGCGCCAGCAGCCCTCGCACCGGGACAGATAATGAAAAACTGTTTTTT	CASSPRTGTDNEKLFF
.	TRBJ1-1	.	TRBV6-5	TGTGCCAGCAGCCCGACAAACGCGAACACTGAAGCTTTCTTT	CASSPTNANTEAFF